The 29 T cell receptor beta chains in this list originate from one sample, sequenced in a study of CD8+ T cells in alopecia areata (dated by TCRdb to the late 2010s). The protocol used for the library was the immunoSEQ multiplex PCR assay. For TCR sequencing, RNA was extracted from every sample and reverse transcribed into cDNA to serve as template. TCRdb provides this immuneACCESS table in a form limited to in-frame rearrangements. Some clones are lacking; in checked studies, under half of them reflect an unresolved V gene, and why the rest are absent is not known. Here the sample has some 200,000 clones; about 60% occur a single time. In total, the top ten clones hold approximately 12% of the sample. The time point label of this sample denotes: about 25 weeks on oral tofacitinib. The meaning of the sample's treatment or condition label: oral pan-JAK inhibitor, 5-10 mg twice daily. Sequences were derived from CD8+ T cells sorted from blood, sampled at week 24, from a patient treated with tofacitinib. The receptors originated from a human donor with alopecia areata.

This clone was seen more than once but under ten times. The chain recombines TRBV9 with TRBJ2-5; D remains unclear. The CDR3 spans 14 residues. Germline assignment: CDR1 SGDLS and CDR2 YYNGEE. Trimming shortened V by 0 bases and J by 5 bases, and 11 bases separated the two germline ends. The CDR3 here is CASSVGSSRETQYF. The CDR3 region has the DNA TGTGCCAGCAGCGTAGGGTCAAGCCGGGAGACCCAGTACTTC.

CDR3 region: CASTGYGYTF. CDR3 bases: TGTGCCAGCACAGGGTATGGCTACACCTTC. The chain combines TRBV2 with TRBJ1-2; a weak D match, TRBD1 (5 bases). Trimming took 7 bases from V and 5 from J, leaving 5 bases between them. Looked up from germline, CDR1 is SNHLY and CDR2 is FYNNEI. The CDR3 totals 10 residues. Complete variable domain (other parts from reference TRBV2 and TRBJ1-2): EPEVTQTPSHQVTQMGQEVILRCVPISNHLYFYWYRQILGQKVEFLVSFYNNEISEKSEIFDDQFSVERPDGSNFTLKIRSTKLEDSAMYFCASTGYGYTFGSGTRLTVV.

The chain recombines TRBV30 with TRBJ1-1; D not certain. V dropped 8 bases and J dropped 7 bases, with 17 bases sitting between them. The CDR3 length is 12 residues. Germline CDR1 is GTSNPN and CDR2 is SVGIG (reference sequence). The CDR3 region has the DNA TGTGCCCGAGAACTAGCCGACAATGAAGCTTTCTTT. It encodes CARELADNEAFF.

The chain is built from TRBV2 and TRBJ2-3; D is uncertain. CDR3 length: 14 residues. Trimming took 7 bases from V and 0 from J, leaving 11 bases between them. CDR1 and CDR2 (germline): SNHLY, FYNNEI. In nucleotides, the CDR3 is TGTGCCAGCAAGGACGGTTTTAGCACAGATACGCAGTATTTT. Its protein product is CASKDGFSTDTQYF.

Only a few counts were recorded for this clone. V gene TRBV29-1 combines with J gene TRBJ2-1; the D call may be TRBD1 or TRBD2 (5 bases each). Deletions cut 1 base from V and 5 bases from J, with 18 bases between. The CDR3 totals 16 residues. Looked up from germline, CDR1 is SQVTM and CDR2 is ANQGSEA. CDR3 sequence (DNA): TGCAGCGTTGAAGCCCCCCGGGACGGATCCGACAATGAGCAGTTCTTC. It yields the protein CSVEAPRDGSDNEQFF.

The rearrangement links TRBV5-6 to TRBJ2-1; 9 bases match TRBD1. From germline, CDR1 is SGHDT and CDR2 YYEEEE. V shed 4 bases and J 3 bases; nucleotides not matched to a gene: 2. The CDR3 totals 14 residues. In nucleotides, the CDR3 is TGTGCCAGCAGCGGGGACAGGGACTACAATGAGCAGTTCTTC. This gives the protein CASSGDRDYNEQFF.

This clone showed up just a few times. J is TRBJ2-2 and V is TRBV6-6, with D possibly being TRBD1 (5 bases). With 5 bases removed from V and 4 bases from J, the gap between germline ends came to 11 bases. The CDR3 is 14 amino acids. In germline, CDR1 is MNHNY, CDR2 SVGAGI (reference sequence). The CDR3 sequence: CASSPDRGTGELFF. Here the CDR3 DNA reads TGTGCCAGCAGTCCCGATAGGGGCACCGGGGAGCTGTTTTTT.

The V gene is TRBV15, the J gene TRBJ2-1; D is unclear. Trimming stripped 2 bases from V and 9 bases from J, with 20 bases between. Germline values: CDR1 LNHNV, CDR2 YYDKDF (reference sequence). This CDR3 contains 16 residues. The CDR3 DNA follows: TGTGCCACCAGCAGATACCCGGGCCGCCTGCCGTCTGAGCAGTTCTTC. This gives the protein CATSRYPGRLPSEQFF.

This clone was seen only once. Other DNA sequences from this sample encode an identical CDR3 as well. This chain uses TRBV4-1 with TRBJ1-2; D is ambiguous. Germline lookup yields CDR1 MGHRA and CDR2 YSYEKL. The ends were cut back, 0 bases at V and 4 bases at J, with 3 bases in the middle. The CDR3 sequence is 12 residues long. The CDR3 region has the DNA TGCGCCAGCAGCCAAGATCCCTATGGCTACACCTTC. Encoded protein: CASSQDPYGYTF.

The chain couples TRBV27 to TRBJ1-3; no clear D. CDR1 is MNHEY, CDR2 SMNVEV, per germline (reference sequence). V gave up 0 bases and J gave up 4 bases, with 10 bases separating them. The CDR3 covers 15 residues. CDR3 sequence: CASSLSQNLGNTIYF. The CDR3 nucleotides read TGTGCCAGCAGTTTATCACAGAATCTAGGAAACACCATATATTTT.

The chain links TRBV27 to TRBJ2-3; D is undetermined. The V gene lost 2 bases and the J gene lost 1 base, with 4 bases spanning the gap. The V gene's germline CDR1 is MNHEY and CDR2 SMNVEV (reference sequence). The CDR3 is 13 residues long. The CDR3 DNA reads TGTGCCAGCAGTTTAACTGGCACAGATACGCAGTATTTT. It is translated as CASSLTGTDTQYF.

The chain links TRBV30 to TRBJ1-5; D not resolved. The CDR3 runs to 13 residues. The V end lost 3 bases, the J end lost 5 bases, and 11 bases lay between the germline ends. Germline loops: CDR1 GTSNPN, CDR2 SVGIG (reference sequence). CDR3 residues: CAWSSEEYQPQHF. The CDR3 nucleotides are TGTGCCTGGAGCTCGGAGGAGTATCAGCCCCAGCATTTT.

This clone was counted a few times. V gene TRBV7-6 combines with J gene TRBJ2-7; D is uncertain. Trimming removed 1 base from V and 2 bases from J, with 9 bases in between. From germline, CDR1 is SGHVS and CDR2 FNYEAQ. The CDR3 contains 14 residues. CDR3 sequence reads: CASSLGAGAYEQYF. Here the CDR3 DNA reads TGTGCCAGCAGCTTAGGTGCTGGAGCCTACGAGCAGTACTTC.

This rearrangement joins TRBV6-6 to TRBJ2-1; no clear D. The CDR3 covers 13 residues. Trimming removed 2 bases at V and 8 bases at J, with 10 bases between. Germline CDR1 and CDR2: MNHNY and SVGAGI (reference sequence). CDR3 protein: CASSYGPGDEQFF. The CDR3 region has the DNA TGTGCCAGCAGTTACGGGCCAGGCGATGAGCAGTTCTTC.

This clone was counted a few times. The genes are TRBV29-1 and TRBJ1-2; D not certain. V dropped 4 bases and J dropped 1 base, with 19 bases sitting between them. CDR1 and CDR2 (germline): SQVTM, ANQGSEA. The CDR3 consists of 16 residues. In nucleotides, the CDR3 is TGCAGCGTTGGACTTATGCTGGGCCCGGTTAACTATGGCTACACCTTC. Its translation: CSVGLMLGPVNYGYTF.

The chain employs TRBV2 and TRBJ2-7; 8 nucleotides line up with TRBD1. In germline, CDR1 is SNHLY, CDR2 FYNNEI. The trim removed 8 bases at V and 2 bases at J, leaving 11 bases unmatched. The CDR3 is 15 residues long. DNA for the CDR3: TGTGCCAGCGACCCTCCGGGACAGGCTGCCTACGAGCAGTACTTC. Its translation: CASDPPGQAAYEQYF.

The chain is built from TRBV29-1 and TRBJ2-3; 7 bases map to TRBD1. The CDR3 is 15 amino acids. Germline V CDR1 and CDR2: SQVTM, ANQGSEA. Trimming removed 1 base from V and 2 bases from J; junction bases left unmatched: 6. The CDR3 DNA sequence: TGCAGCGTTGAAGGAAGACAGGGATACACAGATACGCAGTATTTT. It specifies CSVEGRQGYTDTQYF.

This clone came up once. V is TRBV29-1 and J is TRBJ2-7, with a weak D call TRBD1 (6 bases). Deletions cut 6 bases from V and 7 bases from J, with 19 bases between. The CDR3 covers 13 residues. Germline CDR1 is SQVTM and CDR2 is ANQGSEA. DNA of the CDR3: TGCAGCGTCTATCCCGGTAAGGGGGAAGAGCAGTACTTC. Its translation: CSVYPGKGEEQYF.

The chain couples TRBV25-1 to TRBJ1-4; 8 bases map to TRBD1. This CDR3 contains 15 residues. J was trimmed by 7 bases and V by 2 bases; bases with no gene match: 6. Looked up from germline, CDR1 is MGHDK and CDR2 is SYGVNS. CDR3 sequence reads: CASSEIRGLIEKLFF. DNA for the CDR3: TGTGCCAGCAGTGAAATCAGGGGGCTCATTGAAAAACTGTTTTTT.

The chain couples TRBV7-8 to TRBJ2-4; either TRBD1 or TRBD2 may fit D (5 bases each). Trimming left V 5 bases short and J 3 bases short, with 20 bases between. The CDR3 contains 17 residues. Per the germline V gene, CDR1 is SGHVS and CDR2 is FQNEAQ. CDR3 loop: CASSTRKRGVGKNIQYF. CDR3 nucleotide sequence: TGTGCCAGCAGCACCCGAAAACGAGGGGTCGGCAAAAACATTCAGTACTTC. The variable domain in full, with the rest retrieved from reference TRBV7-8 and TRBJ2-4, is GAGVSQSPRYKVAKRGQDVALRCDPISGHVSLFWYQQALGQGPEFLTYFQNEAQLDKSGLPSDRFFAERPEGSVSTLKIQRTQQEDSAVYLCASSTRKRGVGKNIQYFGAGTRLSVL.

This clone was seen a handful of times. The rearrangement joins TRBV5-6 to TRBJ2-3; tentatively, D is TRBD1 or TRBD2 (5 bases each). The CDR3 consists of 15 residues. Germline V CDR1 and CDR2: SGHDT, YYEEEE. The V gene lost 8 bases and the J gene lost 6 bases, with 22 bases spanning the gap. The CDR3 nucleotides read TGTGCCAGTGCTGTCGATTGGGGGTCGGACGATACGCAGTATTTT. It codes for CASAVDWGSDDTQYF.

This clone has a handful of counts. This chain links TRBV15 with TRBJ2-1; perhaps D is TRBD1 or TRBD2 (5 bases each). V was shortened by 3 bases and J by 10 bases, with 10 bases between the two germline ends. The CDR3 covers 12 residues. Germline values: CDR1 LNHNV, CDR2 YYDKDF (reference sequence). CDR3 sequence reads: CATSSPGPEQFF. The CDR3 DNA reads TGTGCCACCAGCAGTCCGGGACCCGAGCAGTTCTTC.

This clone came up once. The rearrangement joins TRBV27 to TRBJ1-1, with TRBD1 identical over 11 bases. Losses at the gene ends were 5 bases for V and 1 base for J; bases not matched to a gene: 12. CDR3 length equals 18 residues. Per the germline V gene, CDR1 is MNHEY and CDR2 is SMNVEV (reference sequence). The DNA of the CDR3 is TGTGCCAGCAGTAAGCCTCGGACAGGGGGCGGAGGGAACACTGAAGCTTTCTTT. It yields the protein CASSKPRTGGGGNTEAFF.

This clone has ten or more counts. CDR3 protein: CAISDETPNTEAFF. The CDR3 DNA follows: TGTGCCATCAGTGATGAGACACCGAACACTGAAGCTTTCTTT. The chain joins TRBV10-3 to TRBJ1-1; D remains ambiguous. The length of the CDR3 is 14 residues. V was pared by 3 bases and J by 1 base, with 9 bases between. CDR1 is ENHRY, CDR2 SYGVKD, per germline.

The CDR3 spells CASSHRHLDRVGEKLFF. CDR3 nucleotides: TGCGCCAGCAGCCACCGTCATCTAGACAGGGTCGGTGAAAAACTGTTTTTT. The V gene is TRBV4-1, the J gene TRBJ1-4; 7 bases line up with TRBD1. Germline CDR1 is MGHRA and CDR2 is YSYEKL. J gave up 7 bases and V 3 bases, and 14 bases lay outside the gene matches. This CDR3 is built from 17 residues.

V and J are TRBV27 and TRBJ2-3; D might be TRBD1 (5 bases). The germline V gene has CDR1 MNHEY and CDR2 SMNVEV (reference sequence). The germline V and J ends were trimmed by 2 bases and 1 base, with 13 bases remaining between them. The CDR3 has 16 amino acids. As DNA, the CDR3 is TGTGCCAGCAGTTTAGCAGGGTTCTTGGGCACAGATACGCAGTATTTT. Protein: CASSLAGFLGTDTQYF.

V is TRBV6-5 and J is TRBJ2-5; D is perhaps TRBD2 (6 bases). Germline V gives CDR1 MNHEY, CDR2 SVGAGI. CDR3 length equals 13 residues. The V end lost 6 bases, the J end lost 5 bases, and 13 bases lay between the germline ends. CDR3 region: CASRAGWRETQYF. The DNA for the CDR3 is TGTGCCAGCAGGGCGGGATGGAGGGAGACCCAGTACTTC.

The CDR3 DNA reads as TGTGCCAGCAGCTTAGTGGGACAGGGGCGGGAGACCCAGTACTTC. It is translated as CASSLVGQGRETQYF. J is TRBJ2-5 and V is TRBV11-2, with 10 bases matching TRBD1. This CDR3 is 15 amino acids long. Trimming cost V 1 base and J 5 bases; bases outside gene matches: 4. The germline V gene has CDR1 SGHAT and CDR2 FQNNGV.

This clone was counted a few times. V and J are TRBV10-3 and TRBJ2-6, with 10 bases fitting TRBD1. The trim removed 5 bases at V and 3 bases at J, leaving 4 bases unmatched. This CDR3 comprises 16 residues. CDR1 and CDR2 (germline): ENHRY, SYGVKD. CDR3 amino acids: CAISPGTGDGANVLTF. The CDR3 nucleotides are TGTGCCATCAGTCCCGGGACAGGGGATGGGGCCAACGTCCTGACTTTC.